This T cell receptor beta chain was captured by sequencing in a study of blood T cells in healthy people across ages (dated by TCRdb to between 2014 and 2017). Notes on the research overall: Template switching captured roughly one uniquely barcoded TCR beta cDNA molecule per two T cells in model experiments. Using deep sequencing normalized with unique cDNA molecular identifiers, the study measured how TCR beta repertoire diversity changes with age. Donors were grouped into four age groups: young (average approximately 15 years), middle-aged (roughly 37), aged (around 60) and long-lived (less than 85). Donors of different ages were randomly distributed across sequencing lanes to avoid experimental bias. Two additional independent replicas of 1 million unique cDNA reads from the same blood draw were analyzed for two donors (one aged 18 to 30 and one aged 80 or older).

The donors were around 39 Caucasian individuals from Russia, aged 6 to 90 years, who were systemically healthy. Each donor gave approximately 9.4 milliliters of peripheral blood, drawn into EDTA-treated Vacutainer tubes. Ficoll-Paque density-gradient centrifugation was used to isolate PBMCs, with at least 6.5 million per sample. Trizol reagent was used to extract total RNA from PBMCs, with at least 6 micrograms per sample. For every donor, an aliquot of PBMCs went through flow cytometry to measure the percentages of naive CD45RAhigh/CD27high T cells. The method behind the library was 5' RACE. Reads for this sample came from an Illumina HiSeq 2500. A second roughly 7 to 12 cycle PCR used a sample-barcoded 5' primer and a J-beta primer mix. A unique molecular identifier was introduced onto each TCR beta cDNA molecule by a template-switch 5' adaptor carrying 12 random nucleotides. Each sample yielded at least 2.5 million CDR3-containing paired-end reads. First-strand cDNA was synthesized from all RNA with the Mint cDNA synthesis kit, primed by a TRBC-specific oligonucleotide. All cDNA was treated with uracil-DNA glycosylase and then went through a first 18-cycle PCR with the universal primers M1SS and BC2_uni_R. Concerning the study's data processing: For normalization, 1 million high-quality reads, each with a distinct molecular identifier, were randomly selected from each sample. Instead of being binned into consensus sequences, reads with shared molecular identifiers were discarded. MiTCR, with a Q25 quality threshold and the strictest error-elimination algorithm, was used for CDR3 identification, clonotype clustering and error correction. A nonparametric unseen species model using Euler transformation provided a lower-bound estimate of total TCR beta diversity. The raw public data were reprocessed by TCRdb itself: fastp quality trimming at Q25, MiXCR clonotype calling, in-frame beta chains only. Entries that share a CDR3 protein sequence are merged under the most common genes and DNA. TCRdb's processing, not the authors' own work, is the source of the V and J calls. Present in this sample are over a million distinct CDR3 sequences, approximately 38% of which were seen just once. 7.9% of the sample is taken by the ten largest.

The germline V gene gives CDR1 as MNHEY and CDR2 as SVGEGT. The CDR3 has 18 amino acids, counting the end cysteine and phenylalanine. The entry retains the CDR3 DNA only, 54 bases that are in frame from base 1. A distance of 22 bases separates the germline ends of V and J, which lose 4 bases and 2 bases respectively. Beyond this particular receptor, the publication reports: Observed TCR beta diversity per million T cells fell roughly linearly with age, and a significant reduction was already apparent by age roughly 41. Donor CMV infection status was unknown, potentially confounding age-related changes in expanded clonotypes. There was a strong correlation between observed TCR beta diversity and the percentage of naive T cells measured by flow cytometry. Estimates of total diversity based on one million sequenced T cells were regarded as lower bounds and as underestimates. Since profiling was done on bulk unsorted PBMCs, naive and antigen-experienced compartments could not be conclusively compared. The long-lived group showed more naive CD4+ T cells, fewer expanded clones and increased TCR diversity than the aged group, suggesting age selection.

About this clonotype itself: The target of this receptor is not known. The record has no base qualities; no much larger clone is one base away.

Here the chain combines TRBV6-2 or TRBV6-3 and TRBJ2-3, with TRBD2 tentatively as D gene (6 bases match). The TCR sequence derives from a woman between 18 and 30 years old in good health. The sequencing sample was made of blood. This receptor carries the CDR3 CASSLLPAGGFTTDTQYF. The DNA is TGTGCCAGCAGTTTACTCCCCGCCGGGGGTTTTACCACAGATACGCAGTATTTT.